The clone carrying this T cell receptor beta chain came up a few times. What it recognizes is unknown. Via MiXCR, TCRdb re-called the RT-PCR reads, giving one row per CDR3 protein. The table has about 530,000 distinct CDR3 sequences, 12% seen once. The CDR3 extends over 15 amino acids. Germline CDR1 is ENHRY and CDR2 is SYGVKD. Trimming cost V 6 bases and J 0 bases; bases outside gene matches: 4. This specimen comes from a study of response to subunit inactivated influenza vaccine. Study-level findings and limits: There was a suggestion from the authors that each seasonal influenza vaccination recruits few new T cells.

The TCR originated in a man in his fifties or sixties who received an inactivated influenza vaccine. The V gene is TRBV10-3, the J gene TRBJ2-2, with 7 bases aligning to TRBD1. Here the sequenced sample was PBMCs from blood, taken on the day of vaccination. CDR3 DNA sequence: TGTGCCATCAGGTTCGGGACAGCGAACACCGGGGAGCTGTTTTTT. This gives the protein CAIRFGTANTGELFF.